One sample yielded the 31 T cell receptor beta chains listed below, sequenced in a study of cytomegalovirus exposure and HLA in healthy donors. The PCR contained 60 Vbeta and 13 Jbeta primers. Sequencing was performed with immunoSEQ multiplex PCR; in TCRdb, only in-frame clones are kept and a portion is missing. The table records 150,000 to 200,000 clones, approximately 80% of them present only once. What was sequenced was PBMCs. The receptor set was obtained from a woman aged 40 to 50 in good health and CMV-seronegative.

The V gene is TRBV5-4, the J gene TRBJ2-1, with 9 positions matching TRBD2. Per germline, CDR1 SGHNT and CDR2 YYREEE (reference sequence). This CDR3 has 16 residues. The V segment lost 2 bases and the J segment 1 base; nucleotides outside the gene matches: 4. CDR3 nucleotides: TGTGCCAGCAGCTTTGGGACTAGCACATCCTACAATGAGCAGTTCTTC. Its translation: CASSFGTSTSYNEQFF.

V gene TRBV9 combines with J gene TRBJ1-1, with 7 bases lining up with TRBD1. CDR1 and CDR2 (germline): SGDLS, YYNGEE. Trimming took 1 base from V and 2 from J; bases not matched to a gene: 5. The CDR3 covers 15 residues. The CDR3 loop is CASSVTGQENTEAFF. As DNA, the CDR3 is TGTGCCAGCAGCGTAACCGGACAGGAAAACACTGAAGCTTTCTTT.

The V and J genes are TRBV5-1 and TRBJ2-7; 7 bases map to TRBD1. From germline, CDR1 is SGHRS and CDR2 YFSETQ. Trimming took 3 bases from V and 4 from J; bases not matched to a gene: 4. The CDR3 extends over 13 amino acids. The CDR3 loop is CASSWGQNYEQYF. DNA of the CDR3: TGCGCCAGCAGCTGGGGACAGAATTACGAGCAGTACTTC. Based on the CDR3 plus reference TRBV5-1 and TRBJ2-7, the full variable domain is KAGVTQTPRYLIKTRGQQVTLSCSPISGHRSVSWYQQTPGQGLQFLFEYFSETQRNKGNFPGRFSGRQFSNSRSEMNVSTLELGDSALYLCASSWGQNYEQYFGPGTRLTVT.

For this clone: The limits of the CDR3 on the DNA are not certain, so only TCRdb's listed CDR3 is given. The CDR3: CASSFAGGTYF. This chain connects TRBV28 to TRBJ1-5. The CDR3 is 11 amino acids in total, end residues counted. CDR1 and CDR2 (germline): MDHEN, SYDVKM.

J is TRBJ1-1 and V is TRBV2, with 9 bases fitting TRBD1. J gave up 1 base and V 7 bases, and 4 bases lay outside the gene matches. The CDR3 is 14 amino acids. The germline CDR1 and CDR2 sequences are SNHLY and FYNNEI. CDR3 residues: CASNRQGENTEAFF. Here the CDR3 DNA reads TGTGCCAGCAACCGACAGGGGGAGAACACTGAAGCTTTCTTT.

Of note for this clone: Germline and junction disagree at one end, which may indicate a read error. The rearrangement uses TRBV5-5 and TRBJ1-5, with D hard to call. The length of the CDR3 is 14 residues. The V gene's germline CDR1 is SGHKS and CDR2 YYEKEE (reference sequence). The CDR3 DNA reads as TGTGCCAGCAGCTTGGGATGGCGGTATCAGACCCAGCATTTT. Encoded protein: CASSLGWRYQTQHF.

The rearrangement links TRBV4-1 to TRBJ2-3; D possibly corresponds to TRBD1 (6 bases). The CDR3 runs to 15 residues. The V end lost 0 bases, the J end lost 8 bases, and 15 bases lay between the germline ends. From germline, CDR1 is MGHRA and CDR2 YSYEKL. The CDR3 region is CASSQDSGGLGTQYF. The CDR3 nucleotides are TGCGCCAGCAGCCAAGATTCTGGGGGCCTAGGTACGCAGTATTTT.

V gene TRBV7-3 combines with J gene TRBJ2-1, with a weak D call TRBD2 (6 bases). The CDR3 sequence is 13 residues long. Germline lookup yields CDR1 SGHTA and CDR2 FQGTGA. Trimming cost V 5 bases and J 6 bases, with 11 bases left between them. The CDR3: CASSPGLSNEQFF. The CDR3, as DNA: TGTGCCAGCAGCCCAGGACTATCCAATGAGCAGTTCTTC. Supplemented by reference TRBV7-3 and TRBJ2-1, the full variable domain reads GAGVSQTPSNKVTEKGKYVELRCDPISGHTALYWYRQSLGQGPEFLIYFQGTGAADDSGLPNDRFFAVRPEGSVSTLKIQRTERGDSAVYLCASSPGLSNEQFFGPGTRLTVL.

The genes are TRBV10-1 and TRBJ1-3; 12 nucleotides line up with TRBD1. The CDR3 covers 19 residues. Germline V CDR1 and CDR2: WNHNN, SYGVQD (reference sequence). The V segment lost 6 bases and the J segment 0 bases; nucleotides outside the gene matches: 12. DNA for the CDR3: TGCGCCAGCAGCCCGGGACAGGGGGCTTTTTCCGACTCTGGAAACACCATATATTTT. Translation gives CASSPGQGAFSDSGNTIYF.

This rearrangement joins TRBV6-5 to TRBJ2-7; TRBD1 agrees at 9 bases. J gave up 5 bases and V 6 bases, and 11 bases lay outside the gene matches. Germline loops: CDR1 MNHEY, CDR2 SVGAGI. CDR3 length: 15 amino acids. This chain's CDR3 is CASRIRQGGPHEQYF. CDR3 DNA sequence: TGTGCCAGCAGAATACGACAGGGGGGTCCCCACGAGCAGTACTTC.

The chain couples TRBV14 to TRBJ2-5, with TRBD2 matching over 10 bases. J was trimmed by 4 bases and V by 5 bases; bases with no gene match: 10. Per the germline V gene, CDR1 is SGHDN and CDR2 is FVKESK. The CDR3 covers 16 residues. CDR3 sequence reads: CASSFWTSGPRETQYF. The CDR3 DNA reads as TGTGCCAGCAGCTTTTGGACTAGCGGCCCCAGAGAGACCCAGTACTTC.

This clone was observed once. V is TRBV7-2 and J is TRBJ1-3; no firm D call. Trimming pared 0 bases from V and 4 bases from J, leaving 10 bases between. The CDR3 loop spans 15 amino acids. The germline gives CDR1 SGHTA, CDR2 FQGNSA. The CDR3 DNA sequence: TGTGCCAGCAGCTTAGCAGCGTACCGGGGAAACACCATATATTTT. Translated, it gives CASSLAAYRGNTIYF.

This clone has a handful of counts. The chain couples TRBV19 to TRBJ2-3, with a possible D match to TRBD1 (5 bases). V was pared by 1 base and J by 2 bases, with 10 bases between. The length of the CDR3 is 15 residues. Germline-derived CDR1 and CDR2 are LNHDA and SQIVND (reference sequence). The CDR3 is CASSIADRNTDTQYF. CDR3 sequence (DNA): TGTGCCAGTAGTATAGCAGACAGAAACACAGATACGCAGTATTTT.

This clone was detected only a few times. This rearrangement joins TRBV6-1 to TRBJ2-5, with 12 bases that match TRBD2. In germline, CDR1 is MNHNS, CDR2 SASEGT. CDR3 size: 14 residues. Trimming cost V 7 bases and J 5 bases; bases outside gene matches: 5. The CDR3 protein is CASKRTSGKETQYF. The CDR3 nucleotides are TGTGCCAGCAAGAGGACTAGCGGGAAGGAGACCCAGTACTTC.

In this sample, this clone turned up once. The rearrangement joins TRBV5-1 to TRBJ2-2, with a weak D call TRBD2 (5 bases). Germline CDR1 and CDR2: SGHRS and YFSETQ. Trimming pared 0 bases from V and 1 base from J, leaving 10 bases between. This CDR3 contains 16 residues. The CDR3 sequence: CASSLADSQNTGELFF. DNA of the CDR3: TGCGCCAGCAGCTTGGCGGACTCGCAGAACACCGGGGAGCTGTTTTTT.

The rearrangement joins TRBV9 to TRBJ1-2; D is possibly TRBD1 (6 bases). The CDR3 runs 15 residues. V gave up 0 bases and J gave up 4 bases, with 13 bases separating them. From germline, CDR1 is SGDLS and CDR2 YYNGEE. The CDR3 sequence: CASSVDGGAAYGYTF. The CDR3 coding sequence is TGTGCCAGCAGCGTAGATGGGGGGGCCGCCTATGGCTACACCTTC. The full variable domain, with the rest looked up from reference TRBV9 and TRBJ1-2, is DSGVTQTPKHLITATGQRVTLRCSPRSGDLSVYWYQQSLDQGLQFLIQYYNGEERAKGNILERFSAQQFPDLHSELNLSSLELGDSALYFCASSVDGGAAYGYTFGSGTRLTVV.

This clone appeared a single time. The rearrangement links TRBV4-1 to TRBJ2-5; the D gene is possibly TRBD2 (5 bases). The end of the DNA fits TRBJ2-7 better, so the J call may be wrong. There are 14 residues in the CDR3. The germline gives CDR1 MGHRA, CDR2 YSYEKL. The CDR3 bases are TGCGCCAGCAGCTATAGCGAGAACACCTACGAGCAGTACTTC. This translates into CASSYSENTYEQYF.

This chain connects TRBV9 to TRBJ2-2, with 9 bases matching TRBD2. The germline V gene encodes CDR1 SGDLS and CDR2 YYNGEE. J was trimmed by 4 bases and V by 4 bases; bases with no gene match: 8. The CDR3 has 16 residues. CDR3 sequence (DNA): TGTGCCAGCAGCTTGGCGGGGGGGCCTAGCACCGGGGAGCTGTTTTTT. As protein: CASSLAGGPSTGELFF.

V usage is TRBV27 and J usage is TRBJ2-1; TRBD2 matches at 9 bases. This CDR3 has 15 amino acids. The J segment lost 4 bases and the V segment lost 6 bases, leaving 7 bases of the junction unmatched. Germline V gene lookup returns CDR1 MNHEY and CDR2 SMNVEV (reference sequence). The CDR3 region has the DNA TGTGCCAGCAGCTCCGGGACTAGCCCTTACAATGAGCAGTTCTTC. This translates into CASSSGTSPYNEQFF.

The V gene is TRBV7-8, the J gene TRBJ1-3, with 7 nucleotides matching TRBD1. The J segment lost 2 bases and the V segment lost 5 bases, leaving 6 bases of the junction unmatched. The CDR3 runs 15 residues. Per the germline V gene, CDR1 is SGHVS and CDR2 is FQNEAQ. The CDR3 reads CASSKQGRTGNTIYF. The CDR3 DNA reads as TGTGCCAGCAGCAAACAGGGGCGAACTGGAAACACCATATATTTT.

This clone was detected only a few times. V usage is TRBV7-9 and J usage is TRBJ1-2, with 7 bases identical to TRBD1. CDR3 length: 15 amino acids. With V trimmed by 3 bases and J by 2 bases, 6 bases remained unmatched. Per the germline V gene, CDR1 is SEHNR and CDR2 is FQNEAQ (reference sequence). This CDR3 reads CASSFSGQINYGYTF. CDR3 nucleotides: TGTGCCAGCAGCTTTTCGGGACAGATAAACTATGGCTACACCTTC. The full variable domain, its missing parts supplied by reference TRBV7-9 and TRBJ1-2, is DTGVSQNPRHKITKRGQNVTFRCDPISEHNRLYWYRQTLGQGPEFLTYFQNEAQLEKSRLLSDRFSAERPKGSFSTLEIQRTEQGDSAMYLCASSFSGQINYGYTFGSGTRLTVV.

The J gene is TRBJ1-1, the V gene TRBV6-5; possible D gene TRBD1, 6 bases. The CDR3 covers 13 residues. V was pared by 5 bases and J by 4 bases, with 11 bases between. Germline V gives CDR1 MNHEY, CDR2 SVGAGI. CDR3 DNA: TGTGCCAGCAGTCTCAGGGGAGCCACTGAAGCTTTCTTT. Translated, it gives CASSLRGATEAFF.

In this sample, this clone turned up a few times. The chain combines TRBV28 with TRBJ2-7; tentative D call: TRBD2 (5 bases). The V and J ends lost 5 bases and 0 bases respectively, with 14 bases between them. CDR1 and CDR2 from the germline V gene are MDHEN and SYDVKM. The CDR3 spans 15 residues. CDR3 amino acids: CASSLPGESSYEQYF. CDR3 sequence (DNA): TGTGCCAGCAGTCTCCCCGGGGAGAGCTCCTACGAGCAGTACTTC. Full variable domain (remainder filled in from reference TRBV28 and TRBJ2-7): DVKVTQSSRYLVKRTGEKVFLECVQDMDHENMFWYRQDPGLGLRLIYFSYDVKMKEKGDIPEGYSVSREKKERFSLILESASTNQTSMYLCASSLPGESSYEQYFGPGTRLTVT.

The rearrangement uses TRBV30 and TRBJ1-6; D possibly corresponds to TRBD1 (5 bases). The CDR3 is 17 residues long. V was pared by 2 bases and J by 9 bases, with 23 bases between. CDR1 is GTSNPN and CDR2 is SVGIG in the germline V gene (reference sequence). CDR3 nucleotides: TGTGCCTGGAGTCCCCGGCCCCCAGGGATGGTAGGTTCACCCCTCCACTTT. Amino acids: CAWSPRPPGMVGSPLHF.

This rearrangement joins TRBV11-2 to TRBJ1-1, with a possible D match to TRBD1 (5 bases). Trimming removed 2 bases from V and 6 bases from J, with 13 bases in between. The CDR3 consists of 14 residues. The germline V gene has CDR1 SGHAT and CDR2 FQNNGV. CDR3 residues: CASSLNPGGAEAFF. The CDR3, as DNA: TGTGCCAGCAGCTTAAATCCGGGGGGGGCTGAAGCTTTCTTT.

The chain's CDR3 is CASSRQNDLAGGPYNEQFF. The CDR3 DNA follows: TGTGCCAGCAGTAGACAAAACGACTTAGCGGGAGGGCCCTACAATGAGCAGTTCTTC. V gene TRBV6-4 combines with J gene TRBJ2-1; 11 bases fit TRBD2. The CDR3 has 19 residues. V dropped 5 bases and J dropped 2; count of bases not matched to a gene: 14. The germline CDR1 and CDR2 sequences are MRHNA and SNTAGT.

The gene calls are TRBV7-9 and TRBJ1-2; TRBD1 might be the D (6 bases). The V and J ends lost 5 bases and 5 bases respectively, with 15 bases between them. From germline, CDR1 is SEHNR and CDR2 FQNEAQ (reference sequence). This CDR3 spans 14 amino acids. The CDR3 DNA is TGTGCCAGCAGCGAGAGCAGGGGTGCTTATGGCTACACCTTC. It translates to CASSESRGAYGYTF. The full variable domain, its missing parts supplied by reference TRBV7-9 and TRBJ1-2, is DTGVSQNPRHKITKRGQNVTFRCDPISEHNRLYWYRQTLGQGPEFLTYFQNEAQLEKSRLLSDRFSAERPKGSFSTLEIQRTEQGDSAMYLCASSESRGAYGYTFGSGTRLTVV.

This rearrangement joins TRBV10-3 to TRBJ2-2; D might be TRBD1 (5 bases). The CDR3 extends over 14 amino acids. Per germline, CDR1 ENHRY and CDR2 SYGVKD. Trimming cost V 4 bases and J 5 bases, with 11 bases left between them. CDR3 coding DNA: TGTGCCATCAGTGTCGGACAAGAAACCGGGGAGCTGTTTTTT. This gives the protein CAISVGQETGELFF.

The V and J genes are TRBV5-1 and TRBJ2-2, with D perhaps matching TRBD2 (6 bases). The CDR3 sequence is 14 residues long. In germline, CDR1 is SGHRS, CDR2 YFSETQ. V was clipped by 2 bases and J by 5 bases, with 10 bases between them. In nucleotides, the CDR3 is TGCGCCAGCAGCTTAACTGCGGGGACCGGGGAGCTGTTTTTT. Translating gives CASSLTAGTGELFF.

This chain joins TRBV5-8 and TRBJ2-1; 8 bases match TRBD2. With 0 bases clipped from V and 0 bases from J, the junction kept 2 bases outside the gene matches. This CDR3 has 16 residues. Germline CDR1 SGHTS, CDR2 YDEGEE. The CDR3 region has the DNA TGTGCCAGCAGCTTGGCGGGAGGGCCCTCCTACAATGAGCAGTTCTTC. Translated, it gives CASSLAGGPSYNEQFF.

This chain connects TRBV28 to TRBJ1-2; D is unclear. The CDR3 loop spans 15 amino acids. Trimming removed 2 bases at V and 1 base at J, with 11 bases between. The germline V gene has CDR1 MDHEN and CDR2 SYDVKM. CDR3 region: CASSLNSRLNYGYTF. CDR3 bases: TGTGCCAGCAGTTTAAACAGTCGCCTTAACTATGGCTACACCTTC.